The 20 T cell receptor beta chains below all came from one sample that was sequenced in a study of blood T cells in healthy people across ages. PCR was performed a second time for about 6 to 11 cycles using a sample-barcoded 5' primer and a J-beta primer mix. TCRdb re-called the 5' RACE reads through MiXCR, storing one row per CDR3 protein. The sample consists of some 710,000 distinct CDR3 sequences, about 45% of them appearing once. The sequenced material came from blood. The receptors were gathered from a man at least 80 years old in good health.

The V call is TRBV20-1, the J call TRBJ2-7; no reliable D call. CDR3 length: 14 residues. With 3 bases removed from V and 2 bases from J, the gap between germline ends came to 14 bases. The germline V gene has CDR1 DFQATT and CDR2 SNEGSKA (reference sequence). CDR3 amino acids: CSARFRAPPYEQYF. The CDR3 nucleotides are TGCAGTGCTAGGTTCCGGGCCCCACCCTACGAGCAGTACTTC.

This clonotype was seen only a few times. This chain connects TRBV4-3 to TRBJ2-7; D is perhaps TRBD1 (6 bases). Germline-derived CDR1 and CDR2 are LGHNA and YSLEER. This CDR3 comprises 14 residues. V was cut by 4 bases and J by 3 bases, with 13 bases left in between. The CDR3: CASSRTHRVYEQYF. CDR3 coding DNA: TGCGCCAGCAGCCGTACCCACAGGGTCTACGAGCAGTACTTC.

This chain uses TRBV9 with TRBJ2-1; 9 positions match TRBD2. The J call may be faulty, since TRBJ2-7 better matches the DNA end. CDR1 and CDR2 (germline): SGDLS, YYNGEE. CDR3 length equals 15 residues. The CDR3: CASSSRGGSYNEQYF. The CDR3 region has the DNA TGTGCCAGCAGCTCGCGGGGGGGCTCCTACAATGAGCAGTACTTC.

The CDR3 DNA sequence: TGTGCCAGCAGTTCTAGTTGGGGTATCAACGAGCAGTACTTC. Encoded protein: CASSSSWGINEQYF. This chain joins TRBV6-5 and TRBJ2-4; D not certain. The end of the DNA fits TRBJ2-7 better, so the J call may be wrong. Germline lookup yields CDR1 MNHEY and CDR2 SVGAGI. The CDR3 is 14 residues long.

This clonotype was counted only a few times. The rearrangement joins TRBV20-1 to TRBJ2-1, with 9 bases fitting TRBD2. J gave up 4 bases and V 6 bases, and 19 bases lay outside the gene matches. The CDR3 has 18 amino acids. Germline V gene sequence: CDR1 DFQATT, CDR2 SNEGSKA (reference sequence). CDR3 bases: TGCAGTGCACAAATCCCGGGACTAGCCGACCTCAGATACAATGAGCAGTTCTTC. Translating it yields CSAQIPGLADLRYNEQFF.

This clonotype was counted between two and nine times. The rearrangement links TRBV6-1 to TRBJ1-1; 8 bases line up with TRBD1. Germline V gives CDR1 MNHNS, CDR2 SASEGT. V trimming: 6 bases; J trimming: 4 bases; junction bases outside the gene matches: 4. This CDR3 is built from 13 residues. The CDR3 region is CASSADRVTEAFF. CDR3 DNA sequence: TGTGCCAGCAGCGCGGACAGGGTCACTGAAGCTTTCTTT.

The chain couples TRBV28 to TRBJ2-1; 11 bases fit TRBD2. The length of the CDR3 is 15 residues. With V trimmed by 5 bases and J by 10 bases, 10 bases remained unmatched. CDR1 and CDR2 (germline): MDHEN, SYDVKM. The CDR3 DNA reads TGTGCCAGCAGTATGACTAGCGGGGCATCCTACGAGCAGTTCTTC. Protein product: CASSMTSGASYEQFF.

Only a few counts were recorded for this clonotype. The gene calls are TRBV10-3 and TRBJ1-5; the D gene is possibly TRBD1 (6 bases). Germline V gives CDR1 ENHRY, CDR2 SYGVKD. The ends were cut back, 4 bases at V and 3 bases at J, with 13 bases in the middle. CDR3 length: 15 residues. The CDR3 is CAISGSAGDNQPQHF. The CDR3 DNA sequence: TGTGCCATCAGTGGGTCAGCAGGGGACAATCAGCCCCAGCATTTT.

This sequence joins TRBV9 and TRBJ1-1; no firm D call. The CDR3 is 14 amino acids. V was shortened by 3 bases and J by 0 bases, with 9 bases between the two germline ends. Germline V gene sequence: CDR1 SGDLS, CDR2 YYNGEE. This CDR3 is CASSAEVLNTEAFF. CDR3 DNA: TGTGCCAGCAGCGCTGAGGTGTTGAACACTGAAGCTTTCTTT.

The chain joins TRBV28 to TRBJ1-4; D gene ambiguous. V lost 3 bases to trimming and J lost 6 bases, with 11 bases between them. Germline V gene data show CDR1 as MDHEN and CDR2 as SYDVKM. This CDR3 has 14 residues. The CDR3 region has the DNA TGTGCCAGCAGTTTGGGCGGGAGGGATGAAAAACTGTTTTTT. As protein: CASSLGGRDEKLFF.

This chain connects TRBV7-9 to TRBJ1-2, with TRBD1 matching 7 bases. The CDR3 length is 14 residues. After removal of 7 bases from V and 8 bases from J, the junction contained 13 bases not matched to a gene. Germline V gives CDR1 SEHNR, CDR2 FQNEAQ (reference sequence). As DNA, the CDR3 is TGTGCCAGCACAACCGGACAGGCCCCTCTGGGCTACACCTTC. The encoded protein is CASTTGQAPLGYTF.

The V gene is TRBV20-1, the J gene TRBJ2-7; 12 bases agree with TRBD2. The CDR3 totals 14 residues. J lost 9 bases, V lost 0 bases, and 6 bases had no gene match. The germline CDR1 and CDR2 sequences are DFQATT and SNEGSKA (reference sequence). The CDR3 nucleotides are TGCAGTGCTAGAGACCCTAGCGGGAGGGCGGTGCAGTACTTC. Encoded protein: CSARDPSGRAVQYF.

This clonotype was observed a handful of times. CDR3 protein: CASSLQGPDFTDTQYF. The CDR3 DNA is TGCGCCAGCAGCCTCCAGGGACCGGATTTCACAGATACGCAGTATTTT. V usage is TRBV5-1 and J usage is TRBJ2-3; either TRBD1 or TRBD2 may fit D (5 bases each). V was shortened by 4 bases and J by 2 bases, with 17 bases between the two germline ends. There are 16 residues in the CDR3. Germline V gene data show CDR1 as SGHRS and CDR2 as YFSETQ. The full variable domain, rest sourced from reference TRBV5-1 and TRBJ2-3, is KAGVTQTPRYLIKTRGQQVTLSCSPISGHRSVSWYQQTPGQGLQFLFEYFSETQRNKGNFPGRFSGRQFSNSRSEMNVSTLELGDSALYLCASSLQGPDFTDTQYFGPGTRLTVL.

This clonotype was found many times. The chain uses TRBV29-1 and TRBJ2-1; 8 bases fit TRBD1. V shed 5 bases, J shed 10 bases, and the junction held 7 bases outside the gene matches. CDR3 length: 12 residues. Per germline, CDR1 SQVTM and CDR2 ANQGSEA. The CDR3 spells CSVSYRDREQFF. In DNA, the CDR3 is TGCAGCGTTTCCTATAGGGACAGGGAGCAGTTCTTC.

On this clonotype: One junction end does not reproduce the germline sequence, and a read error may be involved. CDR3 protein: CASSSVSFSTDAQFF. In DNA, the CDR3 is TGTGCCAGCAGTTCGGTCTCATTTAGCACAGATGCGCAGTTTTTT. The rearrangement joins TRBV12-3 or TRBV12-4 to TRBJ2-3; no clear D. The CDR3 runs to 15 residues.

The rearrangement joins TRBV2 to TRBJ2-7, with D possibly matching TRBD1 (6 bases). Germline V gene lookup returns CDR1 SNHLY and CDR2 FYNNEI. Trimming took 7 bases from V and 3 from J, leaving 16 bases between them. The CDR3 sequence is 14 residues long. The CDR3 spells CASTNQGRGYEQYF. The CDR3 coding sequence is TGTGCCAGCACGAACCAGGGCAGGGGCTACGAGCAGTACTTC.

The V gene is TRBV28, the J gene TRBJ2-1, with TRBD2 as a possible D gene (6 bases). The J call may be mistaken, given a closer DNA end match to TRBJ2-7. Germline V gene sequence: CDR1 MDHEN, CDR2 SYDVKM. The CDR3 is 17 residues long. CDR3 coding DNA: TGTGCCAGCAGTTCACCAAGCGGGTGGAGCTCCTACAATGAGCAGTACTTC. As protein: CASSSPSGWSSYNEQYF.

The chain links TRBV5-1 to TRBJ2-5; perhaps D is TRBD1 or TRBD2 (5 bases each). This CDR3 has 17 residues. Germline lookup yields CDR1 SGHRS and CDR2 YFSETQ. V lost 3 bases and J 0 bases, leaving 18 bases between the germline ends. Here the CDR3 reads CASSWRLRRGDQETQYF. As DNA, the CDR3 is TGCGCCAGCAGCTGGAGACTCCGACGGGGCGACCAAGAGACCCAGTACTTC.

The chain employs TRBV7-9 and TRBJ2-7; D not resolved. The V gene's germline CDR1 is SEHNR and CDR2 FQNEAQ (reference sequence). The length of the CDR3 is 15 residues. The ends were cut back, 1 base at V and 0 bases at J, with 10 bases in the middle. CDR3 DNA sequence: TGTGCCAGCAGCTTAGGTACCTTTTCCTCCTACGAGCAGTACTTC. This sequence encodes CASSLGTFSSYEQYF.

This clonotype was picked up many times. J is TRBJ2-4 and V is TRBV20-1; weak D call: TRBD2 (6 bases). CDR3 size: 15 residues. Germline V gives CDR1 DFQATT, CDR2 SNEGSKA (reference sequence). Trimming shortened V by 4 bases and J by 0 bases, and 13 bases separated the two germline ends. CDR3 DNA sequence: TGCAGTGCTAAGGAGGGTGGGGTAGCCAAAAACATTCAGTACTTC. Protein: CSAKEGGVAKNIQYF.